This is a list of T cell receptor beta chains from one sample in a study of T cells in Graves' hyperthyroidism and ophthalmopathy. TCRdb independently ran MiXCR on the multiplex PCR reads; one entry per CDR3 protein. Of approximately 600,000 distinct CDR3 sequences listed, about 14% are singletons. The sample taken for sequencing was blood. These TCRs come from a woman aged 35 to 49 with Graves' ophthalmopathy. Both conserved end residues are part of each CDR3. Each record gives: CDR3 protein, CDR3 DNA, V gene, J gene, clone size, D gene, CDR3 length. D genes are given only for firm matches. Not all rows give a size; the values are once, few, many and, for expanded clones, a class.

CDR3aa: CSARKTGGRETQYF; CDR3nt: TGCAGTGCTAGAAAAACAGGGGGCCGAGAGACCCAGTACTTC; v_gene: TRBV20-1; j_gene: TRBJ2-5; abundance: many; d_gene: TRBD1; len: 14
CDR3aa: CASSATGANTEAFF; CDR3nt: TGTGCCAGCAGCGCAACAGGGGCGAACACTGAAGCTTTCTTT; v_gene: TRBV27; j_gene: TRBJ1-1; abundance: once; d_gene: TRBD1; len: 14
CDR3aa: CAWTGVTSTEAFF; CDR3nt: TGTGCCTGGACAGGGGTAACGAGCACTGAAGCTTTCTTT; v_gene: TRBV30; j_gene: TRBJ1-1; abundance: many; d_gene: .; len: 13
CDR3aa: CASSLYSGTGRSYEQYF; CDR3nt: TGTGCCAGCAGCTTATACTCCGGGACAGGGAGATCCTACGAGCAGTACTTC; v_gene: TRBV7-2; j_gene: TRBJ2-7; abundance: many; d_gene: TRBD1; len: 17
CDR3aa: CASSLTYAGELFF; CDR3nt: TGTGCCAGCAGCTTAACGTACGCCGGGGAGCTGTTTTTT; v_gene: TRBV11-2; j_gene: TRBJ2-2; abundance: few; d_gene: .; len: 13
CDR3aa: CASSQDPLAGGGETQYF; CDR3nt: TGCGCCAGCAGCCAAGATCCACTGGCGGGAGGAGGTGAGACCCAGTACTTC; v_gene: TRBV4-3; j_gene: TRBJ2-5; abundance: many; d_gene: TRBD2; len: 17
CDR3aa: CASTGAHKNSYEQYF; CDR3nt: TGTGCCAGCACGGGGGCCCACAAAAATTCCTACGAGCAGTACTTC; v_gene: TRBV28; j_gene: TRBJ2-7; abundance: many; d_gene: .; len: 15
CDR3aa: CASSSVGVKGNNQPQHF; CDR3nt: TGTGCCAGCAGCTCGGTAGGGGTAAAGGGGAACAATCAGCCCCAGCATTTT; v_gene: TRBV11-2; j_gene: TRBJ1-5; abundance: .; d_gene: .; len: 17
CDR3aa: CSARAGNTEAFF; CDR3nt: TGCAGTGCTAGAGCCGGGAACACTGAAGCTTTCTTT; v_gene: TRBV20-1; j_gene: TRBJ1-1; abundance: few; d_gene: .; len: 12
CDR3aa: CSAQQWGTGLDGYTF; CDR3nt: TGCAGTGCCCAACAGTGGGGGACAGGGTTGGATGGCTACACCTTC; v_gene: TRBV20-1; j_gene: TRBJ1-2; abundance: .; d_gene: TRBD1; len: 15
CDR3aa: CASRERTIETGELFF; CDR3nt: TGTGCCAGCAGGGAACGGACAATCGAGACCGGGGAGCTGTTTTTT; v_gene: TRBV2; j_gene: TRBJ2-2; abundance: .; d_gene: .; len: 15
CDR3aa: CATSDSRGIGNQPQHF; CDR3nt: TGTGCCACCAGTGATTCCAGGGGAATCGGTAATCAGCCCCAGCATTTT; v_gene: TRBV24-1; j_gene: TRBJ1-5; abundance: .; d_gene: .; len: 16
CDR3aa: CASSPGVGQLNTGELFF; CDR3nt: TGTGCCAGCAGTCCAGGGGTGGGACAGCTGAACACCGGGGAGCTGTTTTTT; v_gene: TRBV6-1; j_gene: TRBJ2-2; abundance: .; d_gene: TRBD1; len: 17
CDR3aa: CASREDSQAYEQYF; CDR3nt: TGTGCCAGCAGGGAGGATTCCCAAGCCTACGAGCAGTACTTC; v_gene: TRBV2; j_gene: TRBJ2-7; abundance: many; d_gene: .; len: 14
CDR3aa: CASSRDGNTIYF; CDR3nt: TGTGCCAGCAGCCGGGATGGAAACACCATATATTTT; v_gene: TRBV13; j_gene: TRBJ1-3; abundance: many; d_gene: .; len: 12
CDR3aa: CASSPRGSSTDTQYF; CDR3nt: TGTGCCAGCAGCCCCCGGGGATCTAGCACAGATACGCAGTATTTT; v_gene: TRBV7-3; j_gene: TRBJ2-3; abundance: .; d_gene: .; len: 15
CDR3aa: CATSRGGGTEAFF; CDR3nt: TGTGCCACCTCTCGGGGGGGCGGCACTGAAGCTTTCTTT; v_gene: TRBV11-1; j_gene: TRBJ1-1; abundance: many; d_gene: .; len: 13
CDR3aa: CASKINRGTQETQYF; CDR3nt: TGTGCCAGCAAAATAAACAGGGGTACTCAAGAGACCCAGTACTTC; v_gene: TRBV12-3/TRBV12-4; j_gene: TRBJ2-5; abundance: many; d_gene: TRBD1; len: 15
CDR3aa: CASSSRDRNTIYF; CDR3nt: TGTGCCAGCAGTTCCCGGGACAGGAACACCATATATTTT; v_gene: TRBV28; j_gene: TRBJ1-3; abundance: many; d_gene: TRBD1; len: 13
CDR3aa: CASSYFGSNQPQHF; CDR3nt: TGTGCCAGCAGTTACTTCGGATCCAATCAGCCCCAGCATTTT; v_gene: TRBV6-2/TRBV6-3; j_gene: TRBJ1-5; abundance: many; d_gene: .; len: 14
CDR3aa: CASSVGLLATPQETQYF; CDR3nt: TGTGCCAGCAGCGTAGGTCTCCTTGCCACACCCCAAGAGACCCAGTACTTC; v_gene: TRBV9; j_gene: TRBJ2-5; abundance: few; d_gene: .; len: 17
CDR3aa: CASSYRRQGTYEQYF; CDR3nt: TGTGCCAGCAGTTACCGCAGACAGGGTACCTACGAGCAGTACTTC; v_gene: TRBV6-5; j_gene: TRBJ2-7; abundance: few; d_gene: TRBD1; len: 15
CDR3aa: CAISQQQNIQYF; CDR3nt: TGTGCCATCAGTCAACAGCAAAACATTCAGTACTTC; v_gene: TRBV10-3; j_gene: TRBJ2-4; abundance: many; d_gene: .; len: 12
CDR3aa: CASSTGGWEAQYF; CDR3nt: TGTGCCAGCAGTACAGGGGGTTGGGAGGCCCAGTACTTC; v_gene: TRBV6-5; j_gene: TRBJ2-5; abundance: many; d_gene: TRBD1; len: 13
CDR3aa: CAITDSGNTIYF; CDR3nt: TGTGCCATCACGGATTCTGGAAACACCATATATTTT; v_gene: TRBV10-3; j_gene: TRBJ1-3; abundance: many; d_gene: .; len: 12
CDR3aa: CASSSGTASRSYEQYF; CDR3nt: TGTGCCAGCAGCTCCGGGACCGCCTCCCGCTCCTACGAGCAGTACTTC; v_gene: TRBV11-1; j_gene: TRBJ2-7; abundance: many; d_gene: .; len: 16
CDR3aa: CASSEKSYPQPQHF; CDR3nt: TGTGCCAGCAGTGAAAAGTCATACCCCCAGCCCCAGCATTTT; v_gene: TRBV2; j_gene: TRBJ1-5; abundance: .; d_gene: .; len: 14
CDR3aa: CASIQQSYEQYF; CDR3nt: TGTGCCAGCATCCAACAGTCCTACGAGCAGTACTTC; v_gene: TRBV6-2/TRBV6-3; j_gene: TRBJ2-7; abundance: many; d_gene: .; len: 12
CDR3aa: CASSLGGHYGNYTF; CDR3nt: TGTGCCAGCAGCCTAGGGGGACATTACGGGAACTACACCTTC; v_gene: TRBV7-3; j_gene: TRBJ1-2; abundance: many; d_gene: .; len: 14
CDR3aa: CASSYSAGLAKNIQYF; CDR3nt: TGTGCCAGCAGTTACTCCGCGGGGTTAGCCAAAAACATTCAGTACTTC; v_gene: TRBV6-5; j_gene: TRBJ2-4; abundance: many; d_gene: .; len: 16
CDR3aa: CASSQVQGSTEAFF; CDR3nt: TGCGCCAGCAGCCAAGTTCAAGGGAGCACTGAAGCTTTCTTT; v_gene: TRBV4-1; j_gene: TRBJ1-1; abundance: many; d_gene: .; len: 14
CDR3aa: CASSQAGGPYEQYF; CDR3nt: TGTGCCAGCAGTCAGGCGGGAGGGCCCTACGAGCAGTACTTC; v_gene: TRBV28; j_gene: TRBJ2-7; abundance: many; d_gene: TRBD2; len: 14
CDR3aa: CASSPAISGANVLTF; CDR3nt: TGTGCCAGCTCACCAGCAATCTCTGGGGCCAACGTCCTGACTTTC; v_gene: TRBV18; j_gene: TRBJ2-6; abundance: few; d_gene: .; len: 15
CDR3aa: CATKLGTGEQYF; CDR3nt: TGTGCCACCAAATTAGGGACAGGCGAGCAGTACTTC; v_gene: TRBV7-2; j_gene: TRBJ2-7; abundance: many; d_gene: TRBD1; len: 12
CDR3aa: CASSSPGTGGPGGYTF; CDR3nt: TGTGCCAGCAGCTCCCCCGGGACAGGGGGCCCAGGGGGCTACACCTTC; v_gene: TRBV11-1; j_gene: TRBJ1-2; abundance: .; d_gene: TRBD1; len: 16
CDR3aa: CASSFEGPGELFF; CDR3nt: TGCGCCAGCAGCTTCGAAGGTCCCGGGGAGCTGTTTTTT; v_gene: TRBV5-1; j_gene: TRBJ2-2; abundance: .; d_gene: .; len: 13
CDR3aa: CASSYSGGQAKNIQYF; CDR3nt: TGTGCCAGCAGTTACTCGGGCGGACAGGCCAAAAACATTCAGTACTTC; v_gene: TRBV6-5; j_gene: TRBJ2-4; abundance: many; d_gene: .; len: 16
CDR3aa: CASFSGPETQYF; CDR3nt: TGTGCCAGCTTTTCTGGGCCCGAGACCCAGTACTTC; v_gene: TRBV7-8; j_gene: TRBJ2-5; abundance: .; d_gene: .; len: 12
CDR3aa: CASTWGRPWGAFF; CDR3nt: TGTGCCAGCACCTGGGGGCGGCCCTGGGGAGCTTTCTTT; v_gene: TRBV27; j_gene: TRBJ1-1; abundance: many; d_gene: .; len: 13
CDR3aa: CASSPTVKGTEAFF; CDR3nt: TGTGCCAGCAGCCCGACGGTGAAGGGCACTGAAGCTTTCTTT; v_gene: TRBV6-1; j_gene: TRBJ1-1; abundance: many; d_gene: .; len: 14
CDR3aa: CASRTDYAQETQYF; CDR3nt: TGTGCCAGCAGAACGGACTATGCGCAAGAGACCCAGTACTTC; v_gene: TRBV27; j_gene: TRBJ2-5; abundance: few; d_gene: .; len: 14
CDR3aa: CSVVWTANTEAFF; CDR3nt: TGCAGCGTTGTGTGGACAGCCAACACTGAAGCTTTCTTT; v_gene: TRBV29-1; j_gene: TRBJ1-1; abundance: many; d_gene: .; len: 13
CDR3aa: CATRGRDSTNTGELFF; CDR3nt: TGTGCCACCAGGGGCCGGGACAGCACGAACACCGGGGAGCTGTTTTTT; v_gene: TRBV24-1; j_gene: TRBJ2-2; abundance: many; d_gene: TRBD1; len: 16
CDR3aa: CASSTRTGRVLETQYF; CDR3nt: TGTGCCAGCAGTACGCGGACAGGGCGGGTTTTGGAGACCCAGTACTTC; v_gene: TRBV28; j_gene: TRBJ2-5; abundance: many; d_gene: TRBD1; len: 16
CDR3aa: CATRGRGRGYTF; CDR3nt: TGTGCCACCAGGGGCAGGGGGCGAGGCTACACCTTC; v_gene: TRBV6-1; j_gene: TRBJ1-2; abundance: many; d_gene: TRBD1; len: 12
CDR3aa: CASSPDFSRPYEQYF; CDR3nt: TGTGCCAGTAGTCCGGACTTCTCCCGACCCTACGAGCAGTACTTC; v_gene: TRBV19; j_gene: TRBJ2-7; abundance: many; d_gene: .; len: 15
CDR3aa: CASSYSTGYTDTQYF; CDR3nt: TGTGCCAGCAGTTACTCCACGGGGTACACAGATACGCAGTATTTT; v_gene: TRBV6-5; j_gene: TRBJ2-3; abundance: few; d_gene: .; len: 15
CDR3aa: CASSLGSDAGELFF; CDR3nt: TGTGCCAGCAGTTTAGGGAGTGACGCCGGGGAGCTGTTTTTT; v_gene: TRBV12-3/TRBV12-4; j_gene: TRBJ2-2; abundance: many; d_gene: .; len: 14
CDR3aa: CASSQDHGAPYEQYF; CDR3nt: TGCGCCAGCAGCCAAGATCACGGGGCCCCCTACGAGCAGTACTTC; v_gene: TRBV4-3; j_gene: TRBJ2-7; abundance: many; d_gene: .; len: 15
CDR3aa: CASSYPQGLGQETQYF; CDR3nt: TGTGCCAGCAGCTACCCACAGGGGTTGGGGCAAGAGACCCAGTACTTC; v_gene: TRBV6-5; j_gene: TRBJ2-5; abundance: many; d_gene: TRBD1; len: 16
CDR3aa: CASSQDGYRVGNTIYF; CDR3nt: TGTGCCAGCAGCCAAGACGGGTACAGGGTCGGAAACACCATATATTTT; v_gene: TRBV4-2; j_gene: TRBJ1-3; abundance: many; d_gene: .; len: 16
CDR3aa: CASTSSGSPHYEQYF; CDR3nt: TGTGCCAGCACCTCTAGCGGGAGCCCCCACTACGAGCAGTACTTC; v_gene: TRBV25-1; j_gene: TRBJ2-7; abundance: few; d_gene: TRBD2; len: 15